This T cell receptor (beta chain) derives from a study of blood T cell repertoires in COVID-19. Across the study: Acute-phase and convalescent COVID-19 samples originated in the United States, Italy and Spain. PBMCs, B-cell-depleted T cells, or T cells provided the cDNA or gDNA that made up the material.

Original data processing: Researchers report that nucleated cell counts were estimated from reference gene primer amplification. The method was immunoSEQ multiplex PCR; TCRdb's version includes in-frame clones alone and lacks a portion of them. V, J and clone size derive from that table, while D and trimming were established from the DNA sequence. Among around 190,000 clones listed, roughly nine tenths were seen once. This CDR3 comprises 13 residues. To note about this clone: The junction shows a germline mismatch at one end, possibly a read error. The same CDR3 is also encoded by other DNA sequences in this sample.

The sequence was obtained from a man aged 18 to 35 who had recovered from COVID-19. Sequenced material: peripheral blood. The chain is built from TRBV12-3 or TRBV12-4 and TRBJ1-2; D possibly corresponds to TRBD1 (6 bases). The CDR3 bases are TGTGCTAGCAGGCAGGGGAGGGACTATGGCTACACCTTC. Protein: CASRQGRDYGYTF.